The rows below give T cell receptor beta chains drawn from one sample of a study of T cells in Graves' hyperthyroidism and ophthalmopathy. Each CDR3 protein is one row after TCRdb ran MiXCR on the multiplex PCR reads. The sample lists fewer than 900,000 distinct CDR3 sequences, about a sixth occurring once. Sequencing input: blood. Receptors were obtained from a young man with Graves' hyperthyroidism. Each CDR3 is given with its conserved first and last residue. Each record gives: D gene, clone size, V gene, J gene, CDR3 protein, CDR3 DNA. A D gene is named only where the DNA matches it firmly. Expanded clones are given a class, and other clones once, few, many or no size at all.

>.|many|TRBV7-2|TRBJ2-5
CASSLSLTGRIETQYF
TGTGCCAGCAGCTTGAGTTTGACAGGGAGGATTGAGACCCAGTACTTC
>TRBD2|many|TRBV2|TRBJ2-5
CASRAGVGRETQYF
TGTGCCAGCCGAGCGGGAGTAGGCAGAGAGACCCAGTACTTC
>TRBD2|few|TRBV19|TRBJ2-1
CASSASGRLNNEQFF
TGTGCCAGTAGTGCTAGCGGGAGACTGAACAATGAGCAGTTCTTC
>.|.|TRBV7-9|TRBJ2-7
CASSSYGEAYEQYF
TGTGCCAGCAGCTCCTACGGGGAGGCCTACGAGCAGTACTTC
>.|few|TRBV30|TRBJ2-1
CAWSPTSSYNEQFF
TGTGCCTGGAGTCCGACAAGCTCCTACAATGAGCAGTTCTTC
>TRBD2|.|TRBV7-9|TRBJ2-7
CASSLVVRENEQYF
TGTGCCAGCAGCTTAGTGGTGCGGGAGAACGAGCAGTACTTC
>.|few|TRBV29-1|TRBJ2-1
CSAPRGDSSYNEQFF
TGCAGCGCTCCCCGGGGGGACAGTTCCTACAATGAGCAGTTCTTC
>TRBD1|many|TRBV28|TRBJ2-1
CASRTPWGDRGGNEQFF
TGTGCCAGCAGAACCCCCTGGGGGGACAGGGGGGGCAATGAGCAGTTCTTC
>.|many|TRBV25-1|TRBJ2-5
CASSESPAETQYF
TGTGCCAGCAGTGAATCACCGGCAGAGACCCAGTACTTC
>.|many|TRBV12-3/TRBV12-4|TRBJ1-1
CASRLTGKAEAFF
TGTGCCAGCAGGCTGACAGGAAAGGCTGAAGCTTTCTTT
>.|many|TRBV12-3/TRBV12-4|TRBJ2-2
CASSLAFRAGSPTGELFF
TGTGCCAGCAGTTTAGCTTTTCGGGCAGGGTCCCCCACCGGGGAGCTGTTTTTT